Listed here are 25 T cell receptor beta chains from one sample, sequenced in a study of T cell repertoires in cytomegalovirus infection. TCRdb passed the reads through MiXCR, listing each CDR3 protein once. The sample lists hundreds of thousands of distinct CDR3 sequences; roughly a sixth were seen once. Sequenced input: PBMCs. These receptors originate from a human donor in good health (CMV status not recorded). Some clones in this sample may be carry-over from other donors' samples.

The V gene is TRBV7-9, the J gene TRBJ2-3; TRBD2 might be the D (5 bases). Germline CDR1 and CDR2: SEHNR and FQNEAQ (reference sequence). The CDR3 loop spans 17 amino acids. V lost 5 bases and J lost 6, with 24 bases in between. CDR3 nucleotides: TGTGCCAGCAGCCCGCCGGGCCCCGGTTCGGGGTCGGATACGCAGTATTTT. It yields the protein CASSPPGPGSGSDTQYF.

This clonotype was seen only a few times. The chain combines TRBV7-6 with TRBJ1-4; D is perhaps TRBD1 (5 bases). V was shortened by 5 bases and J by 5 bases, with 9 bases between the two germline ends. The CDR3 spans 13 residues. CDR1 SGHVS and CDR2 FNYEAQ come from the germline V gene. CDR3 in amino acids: CASSGDVNEKLFF. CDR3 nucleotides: TGTGCCAGCAGCGGGGACGTAAATGAAAAACTGTTTTTT.

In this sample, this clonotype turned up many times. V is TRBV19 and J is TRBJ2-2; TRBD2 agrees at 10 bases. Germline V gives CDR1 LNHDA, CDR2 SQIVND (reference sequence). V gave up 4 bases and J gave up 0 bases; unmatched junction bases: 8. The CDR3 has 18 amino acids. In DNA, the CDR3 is TGTGCCAGTAGTAGCAAACTAGCGGGGAACGCGAACACCGGGGAGCTGTTTTTT. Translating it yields CASSSKLAGNANTGELFF.

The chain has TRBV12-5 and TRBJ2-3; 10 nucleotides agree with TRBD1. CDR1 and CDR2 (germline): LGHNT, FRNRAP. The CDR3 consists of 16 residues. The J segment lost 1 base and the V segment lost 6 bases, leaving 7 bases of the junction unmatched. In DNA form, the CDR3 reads TGTGCTAGTGGCACTACCGGGACAGGGGGCACAGATACGCAGTATTTT. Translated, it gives CASGTTGTGGTDTQYF.

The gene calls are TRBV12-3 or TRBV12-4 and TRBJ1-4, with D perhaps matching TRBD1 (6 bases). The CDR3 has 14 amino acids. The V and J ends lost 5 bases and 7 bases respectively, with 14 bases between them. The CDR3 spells CASSQQGRGEKLFF. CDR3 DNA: TGTGCCAGCAGTCAACAGGGTCGGGGTGAAAAACTGTTTTTT.

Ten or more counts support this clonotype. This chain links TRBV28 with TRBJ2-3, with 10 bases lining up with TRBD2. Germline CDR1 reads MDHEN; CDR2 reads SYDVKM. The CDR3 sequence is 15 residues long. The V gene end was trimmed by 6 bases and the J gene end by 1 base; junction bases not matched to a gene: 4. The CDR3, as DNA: TGTGCCAGCAGGAGCGGGGGGGCTCGCACAGATACGCAGTATTTT. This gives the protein CASRSGGARTDTQYF. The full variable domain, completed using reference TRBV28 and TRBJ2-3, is DVKVTQSSRYLVKRTGEKVFLECVQDMDHENMFWYRQDPGLGLRLIYFSYDVKMKEKGDIPEGYSVSREKKERFSLILESASTNQTSMYLCASRSGGARTDTQYFGPGTRLTVL.

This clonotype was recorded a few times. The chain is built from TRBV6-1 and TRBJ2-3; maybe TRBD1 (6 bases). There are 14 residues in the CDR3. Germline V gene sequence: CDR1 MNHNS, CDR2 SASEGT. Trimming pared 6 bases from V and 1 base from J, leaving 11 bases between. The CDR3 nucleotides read TGTGCCAGCAGGCACAGGGTGGGCACAGATACGCAGTATTTT. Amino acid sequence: CASRHRVGTDTQYF.

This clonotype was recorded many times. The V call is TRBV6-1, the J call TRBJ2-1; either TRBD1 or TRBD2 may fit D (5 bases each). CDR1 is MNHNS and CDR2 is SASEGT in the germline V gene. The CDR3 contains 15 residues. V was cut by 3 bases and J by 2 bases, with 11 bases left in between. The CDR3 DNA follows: TGTGCCAGCAGTGACGGGACCGAACCCTACAATGAGCAGTTCTTC. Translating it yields CASSDGTEPYNEQFF.

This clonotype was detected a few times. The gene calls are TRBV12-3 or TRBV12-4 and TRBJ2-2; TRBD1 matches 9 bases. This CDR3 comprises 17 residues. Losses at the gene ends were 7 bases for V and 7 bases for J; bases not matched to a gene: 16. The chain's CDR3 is CASTQQTGGRGSGELFF. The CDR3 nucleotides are TGTGCCAGCACTCAACAAACAGGGGGCCGAGGGAGCGGGGAGCTGTTTTTT.

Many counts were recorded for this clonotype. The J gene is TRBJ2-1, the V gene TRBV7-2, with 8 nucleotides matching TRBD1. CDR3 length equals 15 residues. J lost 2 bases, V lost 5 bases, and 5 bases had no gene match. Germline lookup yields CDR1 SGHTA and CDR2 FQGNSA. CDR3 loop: CASSPGQGTYNEQFF. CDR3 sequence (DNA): TGTGCCAGCAGCCCTGGACAGGGCACCTACAATGAGCAGTTCTTC.

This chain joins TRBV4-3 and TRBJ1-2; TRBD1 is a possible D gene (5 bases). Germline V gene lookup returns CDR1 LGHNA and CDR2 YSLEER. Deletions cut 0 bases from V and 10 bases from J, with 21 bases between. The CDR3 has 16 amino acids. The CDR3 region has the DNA TGCGCCAGCAGCCAAGATCTTAGAGCAGGGAGGTCAGCCTACACCTTC. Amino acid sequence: CASSQDLRAGRSAYTF.

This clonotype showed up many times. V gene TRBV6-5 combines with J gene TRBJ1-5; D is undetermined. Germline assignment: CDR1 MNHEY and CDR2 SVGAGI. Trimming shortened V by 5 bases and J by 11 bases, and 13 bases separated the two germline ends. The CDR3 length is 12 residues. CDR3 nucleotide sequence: TGTGCCAGCAGTCACCTTAATGAAGCCCAGCATTTT. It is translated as CASSHLNEAQHF.

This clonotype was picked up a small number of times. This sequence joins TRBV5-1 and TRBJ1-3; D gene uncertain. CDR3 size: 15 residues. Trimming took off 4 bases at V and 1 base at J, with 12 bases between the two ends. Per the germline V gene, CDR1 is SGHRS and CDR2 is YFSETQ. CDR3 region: CASSIGLASGNTIYF. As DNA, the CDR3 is TGCGCCAGCAGCATAGGACTGGCGTCTGGAAACACCATATATTTT.

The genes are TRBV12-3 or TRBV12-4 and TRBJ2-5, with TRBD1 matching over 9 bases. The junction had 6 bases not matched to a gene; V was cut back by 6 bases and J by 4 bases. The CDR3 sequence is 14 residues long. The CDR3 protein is CASRQGATRETQYF. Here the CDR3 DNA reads TGTGCCAGCAGACAGGGGGCGACCCGAGAGACCCAGTACTTC.

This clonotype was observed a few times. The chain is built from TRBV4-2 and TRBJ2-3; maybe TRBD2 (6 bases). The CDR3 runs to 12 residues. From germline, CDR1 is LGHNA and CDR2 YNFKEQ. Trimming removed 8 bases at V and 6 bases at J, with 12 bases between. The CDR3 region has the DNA TGTGCCAGCGGGCGGGGCGAGGATACGCAGTATTTT. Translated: CASGRGEDTQYF.

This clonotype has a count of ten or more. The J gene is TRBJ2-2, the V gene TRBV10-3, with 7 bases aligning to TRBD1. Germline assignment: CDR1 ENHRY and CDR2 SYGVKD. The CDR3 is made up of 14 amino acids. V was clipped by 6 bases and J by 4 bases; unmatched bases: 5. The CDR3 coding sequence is TGTGCCATCAGGAGACAGGGAGCCACCGGGGAGCTGTTTTTT. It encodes CAIRRQGATGELFF.

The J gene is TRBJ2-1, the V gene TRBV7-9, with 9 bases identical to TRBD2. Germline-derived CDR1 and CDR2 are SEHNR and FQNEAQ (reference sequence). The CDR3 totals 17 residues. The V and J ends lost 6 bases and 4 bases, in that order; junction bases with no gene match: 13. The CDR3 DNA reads TGTGCCAGCAGTTTTCCACGAAGCGGGGGGAGTTACAATGAGCAGTTCTTC. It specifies CASSFPRSGGSYNEQFF.

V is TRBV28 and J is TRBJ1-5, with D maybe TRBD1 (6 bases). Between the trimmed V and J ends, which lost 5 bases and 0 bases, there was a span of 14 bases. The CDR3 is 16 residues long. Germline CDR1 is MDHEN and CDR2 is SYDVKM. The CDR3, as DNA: TGTGCCAGCAGTCAGGGTCAGGGGCGTAGCAATCAGCCCCAGCATTTT. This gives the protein CASSQGQGRSNQPQHF.

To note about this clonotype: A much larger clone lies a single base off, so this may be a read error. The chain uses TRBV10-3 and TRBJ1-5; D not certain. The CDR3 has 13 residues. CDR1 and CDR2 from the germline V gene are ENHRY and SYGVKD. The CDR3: CTISLSSNQPQHF. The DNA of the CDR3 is TGTACCATCAGTCTATCTAGCAATCAGCCCCAGCATTTT.

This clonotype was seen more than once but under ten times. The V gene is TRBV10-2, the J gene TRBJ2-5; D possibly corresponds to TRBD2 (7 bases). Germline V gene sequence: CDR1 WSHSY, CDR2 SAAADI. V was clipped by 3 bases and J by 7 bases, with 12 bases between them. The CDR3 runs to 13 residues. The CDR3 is CASSEGGATTQYF. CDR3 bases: TGCGCCAGCAGTGAAGGGGGGGCTACGACCCAGTACTTC.

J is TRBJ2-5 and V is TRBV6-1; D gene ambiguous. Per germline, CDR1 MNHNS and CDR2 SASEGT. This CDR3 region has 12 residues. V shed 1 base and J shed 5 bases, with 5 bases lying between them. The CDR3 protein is CASSEVWETQYF. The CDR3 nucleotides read TGTGCCAGCAGTGAAGTCTGGGAGACCCAGTACTTC.

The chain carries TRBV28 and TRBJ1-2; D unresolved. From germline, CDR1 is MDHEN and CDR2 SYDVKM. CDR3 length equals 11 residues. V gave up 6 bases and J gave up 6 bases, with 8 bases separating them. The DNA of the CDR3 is TGTGCCAGCAGAGGAGGGAATGGCTACACCTTC. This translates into CASRGGNGYTF.

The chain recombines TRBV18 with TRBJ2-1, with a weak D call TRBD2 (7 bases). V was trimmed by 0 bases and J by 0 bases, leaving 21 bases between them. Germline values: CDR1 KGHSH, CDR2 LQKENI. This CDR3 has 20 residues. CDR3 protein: CASSPPRGGGHQSSYNEQFF. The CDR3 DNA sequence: TGTGCCAGCTCACCACCTCGAGGGGGGGGACACCAGAGCTCCTACAATGAGCAGTTCTTC.

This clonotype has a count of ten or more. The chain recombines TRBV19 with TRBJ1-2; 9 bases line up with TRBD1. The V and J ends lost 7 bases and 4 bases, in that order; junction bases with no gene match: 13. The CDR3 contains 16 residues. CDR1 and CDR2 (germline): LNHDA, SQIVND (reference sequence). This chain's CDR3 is CASMPGQGPYGYGYTF. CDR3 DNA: TGTGCCAGTATGCCGGGACAGGGACCGTACGGCTATGGCTACACCTTC.

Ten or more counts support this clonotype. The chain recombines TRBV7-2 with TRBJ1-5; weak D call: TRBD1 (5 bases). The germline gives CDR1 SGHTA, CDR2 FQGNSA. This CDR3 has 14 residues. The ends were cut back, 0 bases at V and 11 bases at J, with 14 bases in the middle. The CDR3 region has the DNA TGTGCCAGCAGCTTAGCGGGGACTGGTACAGCCCAGCATTTT. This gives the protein CASSLAGTGTAQHF.